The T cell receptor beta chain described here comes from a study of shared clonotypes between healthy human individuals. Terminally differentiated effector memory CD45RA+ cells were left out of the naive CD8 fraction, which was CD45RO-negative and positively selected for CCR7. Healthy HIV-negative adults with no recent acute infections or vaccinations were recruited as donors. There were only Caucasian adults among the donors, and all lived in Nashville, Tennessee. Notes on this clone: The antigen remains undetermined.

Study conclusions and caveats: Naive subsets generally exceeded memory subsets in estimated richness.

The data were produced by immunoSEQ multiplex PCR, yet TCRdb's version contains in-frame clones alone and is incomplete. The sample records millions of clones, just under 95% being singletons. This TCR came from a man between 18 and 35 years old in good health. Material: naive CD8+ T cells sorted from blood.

CDR3 DNA sequence: TGTGCCAGTAGTATCCCGGGGTGGGAGACCCAGTACTTC. It specifies CASSIPGWETQYF. The V gene is TRBV19, the J gene TRBJ2-5; possible D gene TRBD2, 5 bases. Trimming cost V 3 bases and J 5 bases, with 10 bases left between them. In germline, CDR1 is LNHDA, CDR2 SQIVND (reference sequence). This CDR3 has 13 amino acids.